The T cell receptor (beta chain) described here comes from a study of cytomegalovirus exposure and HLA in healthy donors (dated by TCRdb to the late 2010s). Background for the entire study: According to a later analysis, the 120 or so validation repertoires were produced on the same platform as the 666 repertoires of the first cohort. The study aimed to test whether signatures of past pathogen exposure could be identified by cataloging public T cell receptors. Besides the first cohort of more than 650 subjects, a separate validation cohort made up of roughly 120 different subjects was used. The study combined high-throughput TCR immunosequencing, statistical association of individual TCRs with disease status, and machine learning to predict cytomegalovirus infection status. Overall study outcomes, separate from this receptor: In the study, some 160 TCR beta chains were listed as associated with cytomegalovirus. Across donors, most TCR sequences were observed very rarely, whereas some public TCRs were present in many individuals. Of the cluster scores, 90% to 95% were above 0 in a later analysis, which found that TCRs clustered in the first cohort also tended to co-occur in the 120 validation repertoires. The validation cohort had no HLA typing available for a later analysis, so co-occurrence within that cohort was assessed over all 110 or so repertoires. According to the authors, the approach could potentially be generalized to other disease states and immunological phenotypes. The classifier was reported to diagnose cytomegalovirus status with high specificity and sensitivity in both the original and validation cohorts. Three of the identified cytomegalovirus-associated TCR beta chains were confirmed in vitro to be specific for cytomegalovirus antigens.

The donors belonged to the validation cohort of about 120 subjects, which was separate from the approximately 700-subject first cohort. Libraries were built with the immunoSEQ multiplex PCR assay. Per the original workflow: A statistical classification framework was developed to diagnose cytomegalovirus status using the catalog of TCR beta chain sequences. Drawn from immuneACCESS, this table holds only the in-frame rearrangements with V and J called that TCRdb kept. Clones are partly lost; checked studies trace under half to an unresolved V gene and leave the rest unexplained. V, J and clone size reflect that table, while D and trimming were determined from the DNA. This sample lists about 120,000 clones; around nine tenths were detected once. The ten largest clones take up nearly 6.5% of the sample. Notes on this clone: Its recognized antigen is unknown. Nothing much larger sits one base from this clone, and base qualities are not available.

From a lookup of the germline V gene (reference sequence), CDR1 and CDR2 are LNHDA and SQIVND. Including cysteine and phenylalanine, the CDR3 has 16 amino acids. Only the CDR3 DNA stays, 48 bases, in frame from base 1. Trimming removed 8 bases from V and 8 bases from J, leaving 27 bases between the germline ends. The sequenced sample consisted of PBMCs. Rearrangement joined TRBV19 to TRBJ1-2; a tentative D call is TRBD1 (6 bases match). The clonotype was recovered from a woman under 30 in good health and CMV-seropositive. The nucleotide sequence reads TGTGCCAGTGGGGCCGGGACACTAATTCCCCCCGGGGGCTACACCTTC. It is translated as CASGAGTLIPPGGYTF.